This TCR beta chain appears in the sequencing data of a study of immune evolution from preneoplasia to lung adenocarcinoma. Sequenced by immunoSEQ multiplex PCR; TCRdb stores in-frame clones only, minus some. The sample lists over 1,500 clones; about four fifths were seen once. CDR3 length: 13 residues. Germline V lookup: CDR1 MGHDK, CDR2 SYGVNS. V lost 6 bases to trimming and J lost 4 bases, with 12 bases between them. The source is a person between 65 and 79 years old with lung adenocarcinoma. V and J are TRBV25-1 and TRBJ1-2, with D hard to call. The specimen sequenced was FFPE atypical adenomatous hyperplasia tissue from the lung. Noted subset: atypical adenomatous hyperplasia (AAH), lung preneoplasia. The CDR3 here is CASSLDLGYGYTF. In DNA form, the CDR3 reads TGTGCCAGCAGCTTGGACCTCGGCTATGGCTACACCTTC.